This entry features one T cell receptor (beta chain) sequence. Its antigen remains unidentified. The sample comes from a study of graft-versus-host responses after intestinal transplantation. J gave up 3 bases and V 3 bases, and 7 bases lay outside the gene matches. Germline loops: CDR1 SGHTA, CDR2 FQGNSA. The CDR3 has 15 amino acids. Clones were read by immunoSEQ multiplex PCR, and TCRdb kept only the in-frame ones, dropping some. The data contain around 110,000 clones, approximately 90% of them singletons. The chain joins TRBV7-2 to TRBJ1-2; 7 bases agree with TRBD1. Material: unstimulated CD4+ T cells sorted from spleen or lymph node cells, obtained before intestinal transplant. The clonotype was recovered from a human donor who received an intestinal transplant. CDR3 DNA sequence: TGTGCCAGCAGCTTCCGACAGGGTGGCTACTATGGCTACACCTTC. Its protein product is CASSFRQGGYYGYTF.